This note documents a single TCR beta chain sequence. The naive CD8 fraction comprised CD45RO-negative cells positively selected for CCR7 and excluded terminally differentiated effector memory CD45RA+ cells. Repertoires were generated with immunoSEQ multiplex PCR, while TCRdb's copy carries only in-frame clones and drops some. The sample includes hundreds of thousands of clones, over 90% seen only once; the top ten take about 25%. This sample stems from a study of shared clonotypes between healthy human individuals. Trimming took 7 bases from V and 3 from J, leaving 16 bases between them. Germline loops: CDR1 MDHEN, CDR2 SYDVKM. This CDR3 comprises 14 residues.

This chain links TRBV28 with TRBJ2-7; D not certain. This receptor was taken from a man aged 25 to 40 in good health. Specimen: naive CD8+ T cells sorted from blood. The CDR3 region has the DNA TGTGCCAGCAAATTGGGCAGTTTGAGCTACGAGCAGTACTTC. This encodes CASKLGSLSYEQYF.